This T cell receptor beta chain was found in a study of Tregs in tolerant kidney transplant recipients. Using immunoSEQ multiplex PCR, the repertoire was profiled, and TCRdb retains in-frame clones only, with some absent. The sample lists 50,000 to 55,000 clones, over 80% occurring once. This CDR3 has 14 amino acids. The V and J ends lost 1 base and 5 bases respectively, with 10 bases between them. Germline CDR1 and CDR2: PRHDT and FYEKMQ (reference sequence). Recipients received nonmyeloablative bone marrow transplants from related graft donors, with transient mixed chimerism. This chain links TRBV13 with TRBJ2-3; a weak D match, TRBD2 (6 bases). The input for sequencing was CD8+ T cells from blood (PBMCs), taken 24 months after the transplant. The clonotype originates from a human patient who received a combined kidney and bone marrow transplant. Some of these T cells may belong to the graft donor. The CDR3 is CASSLVLALDTQYF. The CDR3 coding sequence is TGTGCCAGCAGCTTAGTGCTAGCGCTAGATACGCAGTATTTT.